This TCR beta chain was sequenced in a study of metastatic and nonmetastatic thyroid tumors. As for the study in general: Repertoire data that came from the blood and tumor or nodule tissue of malignant and benign thyroid patients were compared.

This clone was seen repeatedly, ten times or more. The CDR3 runs 13 residues. V shed 1 base and J shed 6 bases, with 12 bases lying between them. CDR1 is GTSNPN and CDR2 is SVGIG in the germline V gene (reference sequence). TCRdb re-called clones from the PCR reads using MiXCR. The sample includes fewer than 40,000 clones, about a fifth of them seen just once. Until they underwent thyroid surgery, no patient had received any treatment. The chain combines TRBV30 with TRBJ1-2; perhaps TRBD1 as D (5 bases). Source material: tumor tissue. The sequence was collected from a male donor with papillary thyroid cancer or a benign thyroid nodule (not recorded which). Some clones in this sample may be carry-over from other donors' samples. CDR3 protein: CAWSGGVLNGYTF. The CDR3 nucleotides are TGTGCCTGGAGTGGGGGGGTATTAAATGGCTACACCTTC.